This T cell receptor beta chain was observed in a study of molecular identifiers for immune sequencing clone quantification. General study results and limits: Clones that had above 20 RNA copies took up over 99% of effector molecules but under 1% in naive cells.

Preparation of naive CD8 libraries involved roughly 18,000 to 1,100,000 sorted cells and 10%, 30% or 50% RNA. Naive CD8 T cells, phenotype CD8+CD4-CCR7+CD45RA+, were sorted. TCRdb ran MiXCR on the PCR reads and lists one entry per CDR3 protein. This table holds about 500,000 distinct CDR3 sequences, about 26% found once. This clonotype was seen at least ten times. The antigen is unknown. The germline CDR1 and CDR2 sequences are SQVTM and ANQGSEA. The CDR3 has 12 amino acids. The V gene lost 3 bases and the J gene lost 2 bases, with 8 bases spanning the gap. The specimen sequenced was naive CD8+ T cells from blood, with Jurkat cell RNA spiked in. Described subset: FACS-sorted CD8+CD4-CCR7+CD45RA+ naive T cells. This receptor was obtained from a human donor in good health. Some libraries in this study had Jurkat cell RNA spiked in. J is TRBJ2-7 and V is TRBV29-1, with D maybe TRBD1 (5 bases). The CDR3 region has the DNA TGCAGCGTTGACCGACAGACCTACGAGCAGTACTTC. It translates to CSVDRQTYEQYF.